The 21 T cell receptor beta chains reported below all come from one sample, sequenced in a study of blood T cell repertoires in COVID-19. Measured with immunoSEQ multiplex PCR; TCRdb has only the in-frame clones, and not every one. The top ten clones hold about 9.5% of a sample with approximately 260,000 clones, approximately 80% of them seen once. Material: peripheral blood. The receptors here all came from a woman aged 80 or over with acute or convalescent COVID-19.

The chain employs TRBV7-8 and TRBJ1-5; 7 bases are shared with TRBD1. This CDR3 is built from 15 residues. Germline trimming cut 2 bases from V and 4 bases from J; bases unmatched to any gene: 5. Germline values: CDR1 SGHVS, CDR2 FQNEAQ. The chain's CDR3 is CASSLSDRANQPQHF. DNA of the CDR3: TGTGCCAGCAGCTTATCTGACAGGGCGAATCAGCCCCAGCATTTT.

The V gene is TRBV7-2, the J gene TRBJ1-2, with 9 bases that match TRBD1. Germline V gene data show CDR1 as SGHTA and CDR2 as FQGNSA. The ends lost 5 bases at V and 7 bases at J; junction bases unmatched: 2. The CDR3 has 12 residues. The CDR3 sequence is CASSLQGAGYTF. The DNA of the CDR3 is TGTGCCAGCAGCCTACAGGGGGCTGGCTACACCTTC.

The sample holds one count of this clone. This chain links TRBV5-1 with TRBJ2-2, with D perhaps matching TRBD1 (5 bases). The CDR3 has 16 amino acids. Trimming removed 0 bases at V and 0 bases at J, with 9 bases between. Germline V gene sequence: CDR1 SGHRS, CDR2 YFSETQ. The CDR3 nucleotides read TGCGCCAGCAGCTTGGCACAGGACGCGAACACCGGGGAGCTGTTTTTT. Translating it yields CASSLAQDANTGELFF. The whole variable domain, filled in from reference TRBV5-1 and TRBJ2-2, reads KAGVTQTPRYLIKTRGQQVTLSCSPISGHRSVSWYQQTPGQGLQFLFEYFSETQRNKGNFPGRFSGRQFSNSRSEMNVSTLELGDSALYLCASSLAQDANTGELFFGEGSRLTVL.

The chain joins TRBV19 to TRBJ1-2; D remains unclear. V shed 6 bases and J shed 0 bases, with 14 bases lying between them. This CDR3 is built from 15 residues. Looked up from germline, CDR1 is LNHDA and CDR2 is SQIVND (reference sequence). CDR3 in amino acids: CASSLSIQANYGYTF. The CDR3 nucleotides read TGTGCCAGTAGCCTATCCATCCAAGCTAACTATGGCTACACCTTC.

Here the CDR3 reads CASSRQVAGNTDTQYF. CDR3 nucleotide sequence: TGTGCCAGCAGCCGCCAGGTAGCGGGGAACACAGATACGCAGTATTTT. The chain combines TRBV27 with TRBJ2-3, with TRBD2 identical over 8 bases. Trimming removed 6 bases from V and 2 bases from J; junction bases left unmatched: 10. CDR1 is MNHEY and CDR2 is SMNVEV in the germline V gene (reference sequence). The CDR3 extends over 16 amino acids.

This clone was detected only a few times. The chain joins TRBV7-3 to TRBJ1-2; D ambiguous. This CDR3 is built from 13 residues. The germline V gene has CDR1 SGHTA and CDR2 FQGTGA. The ends were cut back, 8 bases at V and 5 bases at J, with 15 bases in the middle. CDR3: CASGPGVTYGYTF. CDR3 coding DNA: TGTGCCAGCGGACCGGGAGTGACTTATGGCTACACCTTC.

The chain has TRBV5-6 and TRBJ1-1; 7 nucleotides align to TRBD1. The junction had 11 bases not matched to a gene; V was cut back by 4 bases and J by 2 bases. This CDR3 spans 16 amino acids. Germline V CDR1 and CDR2: SGHDT, YYEEEE. This CDR3 reads CASSIDRDQGNTEAFF. The CDR3 DNA is TGTGCCAGCAGCATTGACAGGGATCAAGGTAACACTGAAGCTTTCTTT.

This chain uses TRBV6-5 with TRBJ1-2; 9 nucleotides agree with TRBD1. From germline, CDR1 is MNHEY and CDR2 SVGAGI. The V gene end was trimmed by 0 bases and the J gene end by 9 bases; junction bases not matched to a gene: 8. The CDR3 has 15 residues. The CDR3 region has the DNA TGTGCCAGCAGTTACTCGACAAGGGGACAGGGCAGCTACACCTTC. Translated: CASSYSTRGQGSYTF.

This chain joins TRBV23-1 and TRBJ2-1, with a weak D call TRBD2 (6 bases). TRBV23-1 qualifies as an ORF whose function is uncertain. With 4 bases removed from V and 2 bases from J, the gap between germline ends came to 18 bases. The CDR3 has 17 amino acids. The CDR3 nucleotides are TGCGCCAGCAGTCTTCCTTCCGGGACTTTCCCCTACAATGAGCAGTTCTTC. Protein product: CASSLPSGTFPYNEQFF.

V usage is TRBV23-1 and J usage is TRBJ1-2; D remains ambiguous. TRBV23-1 is annotated as an ORF whose role is uncertain. The CDR3 is 17 amino acids. V lost 0 bases, J lost 5 bases, and 19 bases lay in between. The CDR3 sequence is CASSQSFTGDYLYGYTF. CDR3 DNA: TGCGCCAGCAGTCAATCGTTTACCGGGGATTATCTTTATGGCTACACCTTC.

J is TRBJ2-3 and V is TRBV4-1; TRBD1 aligns across 10 bases. The CDR3 contains 17 residues. Trimming removed 0 bases from V and 3 bases from J; junction bases left unmatched: 6. Germline assignment: CDR1 MGHRA and CDR2 YSYEKL. The CDR3 nucleotides read TGCGCCAGCAGCCAAGAAACGGGGACAGGGGAAACAGATACGCAGTATTTT. Translated: CASSQETGTGETDTQYF.

The chain combines TRBV10-3 with TRBJ1-5, with TRBD1 matching over 9 bases. Germline CDR1 reads ENHRY; CDR2 reads SYGVKD. The CDR3 is 15 amino acids. The trim removed 11 bases at V and 0 bases at J, leaving 8 bases unmatched. This chain's CDR3 is CAARQGGNSNQPQHF. In DNA, the CDR3 is TGTGCCGCACGACAGGGGGGAAATAGCAATCAGCCCCAGCATTTT.

The chain couples TRBV5-1 to TRBJ1-6; D gene unclear. The CDR3 totals 13 residues. V was clipped by 0 bases and J by 12 bases, with 10 bases between them. Germline V CDR1 and CDR2: SGHRS, YFSETQ. CDR3 coding DNA: TGCGCCAGCAGCTTGGCCGGGTACGGACCCCTCCACTTT. It codes for CASSLAGYGPLHF.

This clone appeared a single time. The sample contains more than one DNA sequence encoding this CDR3. The chain couples TRBV5-1 to TRBJ2-5, with 8 bases identical to TRBD2. Germline CDR1 SGHRS, CDR2 YFSETQ. The CDR3 extends over 14 amino acids. Unmatched junction bases numbered 3, after V lost 0 bases and J lost 5 bases. CDR3 bases: TGCGCCAGCAGCTTGGTCGGGGGGGCCGAGACCCAGTACTTC. The encoded protein is CASSLVGGAETQYF.

V and J are TRBV7-2 and TRBJ2-7, with TRBD1 matching 9 bases. Per germline, CDR1 SGHTA and CDR2 FQGNSA. The trim removed 6 bases at V and 2 bases at J, leaving 8 bases unmatched. The CDR3 covers 15 residues. The chain's CDR3 is CASSKGQGSPYEQYF. In nucleotides, the CDR3 is TGTGCCAGCAGTAAGGGACAGGGCTCTCCCTACGAGCAGTACTTC.

The chain uses TRBV9 and TRBJ1-3, with D perhaps TRBD1 (5 bases). In germline, CDR1 is SGDLS, CDR2 YYNGEE. The CDR3 covers 15 residues. The germline V and J ends were trimmed by 3 bases and 4 bases, with 14 bases remaining between them. CDR3 sequence (DNA): TGTGCCAGCAGCGGGGGCATTAAAGAGGGAAACACCATATATTTT. Translated: CASSGGIKEGNTIYF.

The gene calls are TRBV7-3 and TRBJ2-4; TRBD2 is a possible D gene (7 bases). Trimming took 8 bases from V and 7 from J, leaving 15 bases between them. Germline CDR1 and CDR2: SGHTA and FQGTGA. The CDR3 is made up of 13 amino acids. The CDR3 protein is CASGEGTGNIQYF. As DNA, the CDR3 is TGTGCCAGCGGGGAGGGCACAGGGAACATTCAGTACTTC. Together with reference TRBV7-3 and TRBJ2-4, the CDR3 gives the full variable domain: GAGVSQTPSNKVTEKGKYVELRCDPISGHTALYWYRQSLGQGPEFLIYFQGTGAADDSGLPNDRFFAVRPEGSVSTLKIQRTERGDSAVYLCASGEGTGNIQYFGAGTRLSVL.

The chain is built from TRBV18 and TRBJ1-5; the match to TRBD1 covers 7 bases. The CDR3 is 15 residues long. Per germline, CDR1 KGHSH and CDR2 LQKENI. Losses at the gene ends were 0 bases for V and 4 bases for J; bases not matched to a gene: 3. The CDR3 sequence is CASSPPPGGNQPQHF. CDR3 DNA sequence: TGTGCCAGCTCACCACCGCCAGGGGGGAATCAGCCCCAGCATTTT.

This clone was seen a few times. The genes are TRBV11-2 and TRBJ2-7; D might be TRBD2 (5 bases). The CDR3 runs to 13 residues. Germline lookup yields CDR1 SGHAT and CDR2 FQNNGV. The V gene lost 5 bases and the J gene lost 1 base, with 9 bases spanning the gap. DNA of the CDR3: TGTGCCAGCAGCCGGGGAGCATCCTACGAGCAGTACTTC. This sequence encodes CASSRGASYEQYF.

V usage is TRBV12-5 and J usage is TRBJ1-2, with 10 bases matching TRBD1. The length of the CDR3 is 14 residues. The germline CDR1 and CDR2 sequences are LGHNT and FRNRAP. The V segment lost 7 bases and the J segment 2 bases; nucleotides outside the gene matches: 4. The CDR3: CASAPDRGNYGYTF. The CDR3 DNA sequence: TGTGCTAGTGCGCCGGACAGGGGGAACTATGGCTACACCTTC. Filled out from reference TRBV12-5 and TRBJ1-2, the complete variable domain reads DARVTQTPRHKVTEMGQEVTMRCQPILGHNTVFWYRQTMMQGLELLAYFRNRAPLDDSGMPKDRFSAEMPDATLATLKIQPSEPRDSAVYFCASAPDRGNYGYTFGSGTRLTVV.

This clone was recorded once. This chain connects TRBV2 to TRBJ1-2, with D uncertain. CDR3 length equals 13 residues. Deletions cut 8 bases from V and 5 bases from J, with 15 bases between. Per the germline V gene, CDR1 is SNHLY and CDR2 is FYNNEI. CDR3 sequence reads: CASSGRAPYGYTF. CDR3 nucleotide sequence: TGTGCCAGCTCGGGGAGGGCCCCATATGGCTACACCTTC.